This T cell receptor (beta chain) derives from a study of PD-1 blockade in mismatch repair-deficient tumors. Study summary: Patients had about eleven mismatch repair-deficient cancer types and were previously treated and progressing. General study findings and limits: Tumor-resident clones, often undetectable pretreatment in blood, expanded then contracted after pembrolizumab.

Mismatch repair deficiency was confirmed in all patients, by PCR or immunohistochemistry. Three pembrolizumab responders had their TCRs sequenced. In its sample, this clone was seen many times. Its antigen is not known. The data were produced by immunoSEQ multiplex PCR, yet TCRdb's version contains in-frame clones alone and is incomplete. The table includes about 68,000 clones, 70% to 80% detected once. Material: peripheral blood, obtained 2 weeks after starting pembrolizumab. The TCR sequence derives from an adult with mismatch repair-deficient cancer.

The CDR3 nucleotides are TGTGCCAGCAGCTTGGCACCGGATAACTATGGCTACACCTTC. This gives the protein CASSLAPDNYGYTF. J is TRBJ1-2 and V is TRBV5-4; D gene unclear. Trimming shortened V by 0 bases and J by 1 base, and 7 bases separated the two germline ends. The CDR3 covers 14 residues. Looked up from germline, CDR1 is SGHNT and CDR2 is YYREEE (reference sequence).